The 13 T cell receptor beta chains presented below share a single source sample, sequenced in a study of CD8 T cell repertoires and HIV-1 epitope variants (dated by TCRdb to the early 2020s). Library generation was performed with the immunoSEQ multiplex PCR assay. In its TCRdb copy, this immuneACCESS table keeps in-frame sequences only and misses some clones. Where compared with another copy, unresolved V genes explain less than half of these, and the others have no known cause. The sample table holds 3,500 to 5,500 clones, of which around 68% were seen once. The top ten clones comprise 40% to 45% of the sample. Their recognized antigens are unknown. The sequenced sample was cultured CD8+ T cells derived from PBMCs. Every receptor here comes from a male donor with HIV.

This clone was counted between two and nine times. This chain uses TRBV28 with TRBJ2-7; 8 bases line up with TRBD1. With 6 bases clipped from V and 2 bases from J, the junction kept 12 bases outside the gene matches. The CDR3 has 16 residues. Germline CDR1 reads MDHEN; CDR2 reads SYDVKM. The CDR3 DNA sequence: TGTGCCAGCAGCCAATCCCGGGACAGGCGTACCTACGAGCAGTACTTC. This sequence encodes CASSQSRDRRTYEQYF. Combining the CDR3 with reference TRBV28 and TRBJ2-7 gives the whole variable domain DVKVTQSSRYLVKRTGEKVFLECVQDMDHENMFWYRQDPGLGLRLIYFSYDVKMKEKGDIPEGYSVSREKKERFSLILESASTNQTSMYLCASSQSRDRRTYEQYFGPGTRLTVT.

The V and J genes are TRBV19 and TRBJ2-2; no clear D. The CDR3 spans 16 residues. CDR1 and CDR2 from the germline V gene are LNHDA and SQIVND (reference sequence). V lost 1 base and J 7 bases, leaving 16 bases between the germline ends. The CDR3 protein is CASSIVLGYLDGELFF. CDR3 nucleotide sequence: TGTGCCAGTAGTATAGTACTGGGCTACCTAGACGGGGAGCTGTTTTTT.

The V gene is TRBV5-4, the J gene TRBJ2-7; 10 bases line up with TRBD1. The CDR3 has 15 residues. V shed 5 bases, J shed 5 bases, and the junction held 10 bases outside the gene matches. Germline CDR1 and CDR2: SGHNT and YYREEE (reference sequence). CDR3 sequence: CASSTPGTGDNEQYF. The DNA of the CDR3 is TGTGCCAGCAGTACACCCGGGACAGGGGACAACGAGCAGTACTTC.

The chain couples TRBV5-6 to TRBJ1-2; D may be TRBD1 (6 bases). Germline assignment: CDR1 SGHDT and CDR2 YYEEEE. Trimming took 0 bases from V and 9 from J, leaving 15 bases between them. The CDR3 consists of 14 residues. The CDR3 nucleotides are TGTGCCAGCAGCTTGGGGCAGGGGCTGATACGCTACACCTTC. Translated, it gives CASSLGQGLIRYTF.

This chain links TRBV4-3 with TRBJ2-1, with 8 bases identical to TRBD1. CDR1 and CDR2 from the germline V gene are LGHNA and YSLEER. This CDR3 comprises 17 residues. The ends lost 5 bases at V and 8 bases at J; junction bases unmatched: 17. The CDR3 sequence: CASSNPPTGGRFHEQFF. As DNA, the CDR3 is TGCGCCAGCAGCAACCCACCTACAGGGGGGCGCTTCCATGAGCAGTTCTTC.

The chain recombines TRBV9 with TRBJ1-2; TRBD1 matches at 9 bases. Unmatched junction bases numbered 5, after V lost 3 bases and J lost 8 bases. This CDR3 comprises 13 residues. The germline V gene has CDR1 SGDLS and CDR2 YYNGEE. This CDR3 reads CASSARTGDGYTF. The CDR3 nucleotides are TGTGCCAGCAGCGCAAGGACAGGGGACGGCTACACCTTC.

This clone was seen a single time. The chain uses TRBV7-9 and TRBJ2-3, with 7 bases that match TRBD1. V lost 4 bases, J lost 4 bases, and 11 bases stayed unmatched. The CDR3 is 16 amino acids. Germline V CDR1 and CDR2: SEHNR, FQNEAQ (reference sequence). CDR3 loop: CASSSLTGEHPDTQYF. DNA for the CDR3: TGTGCCAGCAGCTCGCTAACAGGGGAACATCCAGATACGCAGTATTTT.

As to this clone: This is likely a read error, given that the CDR3 carries no conserved phenylalanine or tryptophan at its end. J is TRBJ1-6 and V is TRBV4-1; D is possibly TRBD1 (5 bases). CDR1 is MGHRA, CDR2 YSYEKL, per germline. There are 15 residues in the CDR3. Between the trimmed V and J ends, which lost 4 bases and 5 bases, there was a span of 12 bases. The CDR3 region has the DNA TGCGCCAGCAGCCTTTCATGGGGCAATAATTCACCCCTCCACCTT. Translation: CASSLSWGNNSPLHL.

This chain connects TRBV6-5 to TRBJ2-7; 7 positions agree with TRBD1. In germline, CDR1 is MNHEY, CDR2 SVGAGI. V shed 5 bases, J shed 1 base, and the junction held 5 bases outside the gene matches. The CDR3 contains 14 residues. This CDR3 reads CASSGQETSYEQYF. CDR3 nucleotides: TGTGCCAGCAGTGGACAGGAGACTTCCTACGAGCAGTACTTC.

The chain joins TRBV27 to TRBJ2-2; the match to TRBD2 covers 8 bases. V shed 4 bases, J shed 2 bases, and the junction held 6 bases outside the gene matches. Germline V lookup: CDR1 MNHEY, CDR2 SMNVEV (reference sequence). The CDR3 extends over 16 amino acids. The CDR3, as DNA: TGTGCCAGCAGTTCCGCTAGCGGGCTAAACACCGGGGAGCTGTTTTTT. This codes for CASSSASGLNTGELFF.

This clone occurred a few times. The CDR3 reads CASSQDLESTYEQYF. For the CDR3, the DNA is TGTGCCAGCAGCCAAGATTTAGAAAGTACCTACGAGCAGTACTTC. The chain uses TRBV4-2 and TRBJ2-7; D ambiguous. The CDR3 has 15 amino acids. Germline values: CDR1 LGHNA, CDR2 YNFKEQ. Trimming took 0 bases from V and 2 from J, leaving 11 bases between them.

This clone was seen once. V and J are TRBV9 and TRBJ2-3, with D possibly matching TRBD2 (5 bases). CDR3 length equals 13 residues. V lost 0 bases and J 4 bases, leaving 6 bases between the germline ends. Germline V gene sequence: CDR1 SGDLS, CDR2 YYNGEE. The CDR3 region has the DNA TGTGCCAGCAGCGTAGCAGCGGCAGATACGCAGTATTTT. As protein: CASSVAAADTQYF.

The V gene is TRBV28, the J gene TRBJ2-7; tentatively, D is TRBD2 (7 bases). The length of the CDR3 is 14 residues. CDR1 is MDHEN, CDR2 SYDVKM, per germline. The V and J ends lost 9 bases and 1 base respectively, with 16 bases between them. CDR3: CASRGGGSSYEQYF. The CDR3 region has the DNA TGTGCCAGTAGAGGGGGGGGCAGTTCCTACGAGCAGTACTTC.